This TCR beta chain was sequenced during a study of shared T cell receptors in the human thymus. Profiling relied on immunoSEQ multiplex PCR, and the TCRdb table lists in-frame clones only, not all of them. This table holds under 850,000 clones, around 87% found once. The length of the CDR3 is 17 residues. Trimming stripped 1 base from V and 2 bases from J, with 17 bases between. Per germline, CDR1 MNHNS and CDR2 SASEGT. Another study also made use of these data, one on human thymus T cells.

Material for sequencing was thymocytes. This chain connects TRBV6-1 to TRBJ1-2, with TRBD1 as a possible D gene (5 bases). The receptor's source is a boy less than two years old with a congenital heart defect. CDR3 region: CASSEELDSEPNYGYTF. CDR3 coding DNA: TGTGCCAGCAGTGAAGAGCTTGACAGCGAACCAAACTATGGCTACACCTTC.